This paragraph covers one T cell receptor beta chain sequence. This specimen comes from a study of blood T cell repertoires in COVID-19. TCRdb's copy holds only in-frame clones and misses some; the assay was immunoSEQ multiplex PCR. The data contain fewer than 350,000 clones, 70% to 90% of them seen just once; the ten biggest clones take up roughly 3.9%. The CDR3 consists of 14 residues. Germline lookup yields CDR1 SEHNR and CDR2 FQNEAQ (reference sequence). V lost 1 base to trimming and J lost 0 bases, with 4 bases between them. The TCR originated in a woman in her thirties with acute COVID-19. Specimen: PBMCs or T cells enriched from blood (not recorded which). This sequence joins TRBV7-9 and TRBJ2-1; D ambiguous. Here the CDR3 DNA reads TGTGCCAGCAGCTTAGAACACTCCTACAATGAGCAGTTCTTC. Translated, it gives CASSLEHSYNEQFF.